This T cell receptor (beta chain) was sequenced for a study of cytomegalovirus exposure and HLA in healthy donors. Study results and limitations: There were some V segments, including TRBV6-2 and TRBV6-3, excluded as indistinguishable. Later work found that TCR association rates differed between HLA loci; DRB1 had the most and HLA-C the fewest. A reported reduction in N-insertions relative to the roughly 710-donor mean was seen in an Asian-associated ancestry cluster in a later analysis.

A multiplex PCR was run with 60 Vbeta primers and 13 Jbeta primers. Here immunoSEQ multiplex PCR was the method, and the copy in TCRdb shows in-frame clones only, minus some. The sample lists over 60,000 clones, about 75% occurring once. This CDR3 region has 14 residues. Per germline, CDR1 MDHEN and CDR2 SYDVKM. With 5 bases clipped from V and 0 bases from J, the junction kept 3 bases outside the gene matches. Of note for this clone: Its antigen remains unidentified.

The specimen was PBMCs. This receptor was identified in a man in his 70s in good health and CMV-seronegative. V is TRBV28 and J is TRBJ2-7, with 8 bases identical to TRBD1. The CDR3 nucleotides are TGTGCCAGCAGTCCCGGACAGGGCTCCTACGAGCAGTACTTC. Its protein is CASSPGQGSYEQYF.